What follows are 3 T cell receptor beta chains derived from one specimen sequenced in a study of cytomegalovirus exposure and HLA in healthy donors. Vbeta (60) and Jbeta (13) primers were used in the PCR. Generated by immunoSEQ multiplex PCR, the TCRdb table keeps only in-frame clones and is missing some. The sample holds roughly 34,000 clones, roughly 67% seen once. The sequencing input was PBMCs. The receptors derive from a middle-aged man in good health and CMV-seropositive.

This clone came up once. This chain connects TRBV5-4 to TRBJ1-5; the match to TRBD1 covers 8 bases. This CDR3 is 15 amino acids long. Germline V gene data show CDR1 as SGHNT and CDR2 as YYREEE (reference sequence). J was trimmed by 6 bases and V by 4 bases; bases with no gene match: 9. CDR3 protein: CASSPDPGGTQPQHF. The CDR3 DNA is TGTGCCAGCAGCCCTGACCCAGGGGGCACTCAGCCCCAGCATTTT. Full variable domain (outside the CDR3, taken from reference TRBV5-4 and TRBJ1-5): ETGVTQSPTHLIKTRGQQVTLRCSSQSGHNTVSWYQQALGQGPQFIFQYYREEENGRGNFPPRFSGLQFPNYSSELNVNALELDDSALYLCASSPDPGGTQPQHFGDGTRLSIL.

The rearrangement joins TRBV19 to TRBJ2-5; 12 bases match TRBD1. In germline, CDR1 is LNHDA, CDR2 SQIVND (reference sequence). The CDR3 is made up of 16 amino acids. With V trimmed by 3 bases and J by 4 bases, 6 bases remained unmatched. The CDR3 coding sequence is TGTGCCAGTAGTATCGGGACAGGGGGCCGAGGAGAGACCCAGTACTTC. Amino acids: CASSIGTGGRGETQYF.

CDR3 region: CASSQEDPGGLILYGYTF. DNA for the CDR3: TGCGCCAGCAGCCAAGAGGACCCCGGGGGACTTATACTCTATGGCTACACCTTC. The chain recombines TRBV4-1 with TRBJ1-2, with D possibly matching TRBD1 (5 bases). Germline lookup yields CDR1 MGHRA and CDR2 YSYEKL. Trimming removed 0 bases from V and 4 bases from J, with 21 bases in between. The CDR3 has 18 amino acids.